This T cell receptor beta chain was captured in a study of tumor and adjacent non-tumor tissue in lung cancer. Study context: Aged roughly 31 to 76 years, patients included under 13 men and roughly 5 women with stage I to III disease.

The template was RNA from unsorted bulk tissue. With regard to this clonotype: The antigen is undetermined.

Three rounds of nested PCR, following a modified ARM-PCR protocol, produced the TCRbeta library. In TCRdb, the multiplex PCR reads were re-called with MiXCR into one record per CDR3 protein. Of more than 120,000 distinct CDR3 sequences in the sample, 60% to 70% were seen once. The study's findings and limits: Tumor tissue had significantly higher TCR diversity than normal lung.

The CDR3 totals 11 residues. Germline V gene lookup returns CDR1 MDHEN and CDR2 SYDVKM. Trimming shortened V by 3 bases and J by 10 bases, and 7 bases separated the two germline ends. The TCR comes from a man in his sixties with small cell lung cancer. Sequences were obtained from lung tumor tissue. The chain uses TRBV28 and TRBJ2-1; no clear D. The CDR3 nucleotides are TGTGCCAGCAGTTTCTCTAGGGAGCAGTTCTTC. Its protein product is CASSFSREQFF. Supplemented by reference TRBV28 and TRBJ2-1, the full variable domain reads DVKVTQSSRYLVKRTGEKVFLECVQDMDHENMFWYRQDPGLGLRLIYFSYDVKMKEKGDIPEGYSVSREKKERFSLILESASTNQTSMYLCASSFSREQFFGPGTRLTVL.